The present T cell receptor (beta chain) was sequenced within a study of cytomegalovirus exposure and HLA in healthy donors. Whole-study results and caveats: A later examination showed that TCR association rates differed by HLA locus, with DRB1 most and HLA-C fewest. Some public TCRs appeared in many individuals, while most sequences were rare. Cytomegalovirus association was listed for 170 or so TCR beta chains.

A note on this clone: No antigen is known for it.

PCR employed 60 Vbeta and 13 Jbeta primers. Original processing notes: In a later analysis, the count reached some 88 million unique TCR beta chains, with about 11 million shared. Clones were read by immunoSEQ multiplex PCR, and TCRdb kept only the in-frame ones, dropping some. V and J calls and clone size are given by that table; D and trimming were obtained from the DNA. The sample lists 150,000 to 200,000 clones, around 79% seen once, with roughly 1.6% in the top ten. The CDR3 runs to 14 residues. Germline CDR1 and CDR2: SEHNR and FQNEAQ (reference sequence). Trimming removed 5 bases from V and 6 bases from J, with 16 bases in between.

The chain is built from TRBV7-9 and TRBJ1-2; D not resolved. This receptor was taken from a woman aged 45 to 65 in good health and CMV-seronegative. Sequenced sample: PBMCs. CDR3 bases: TGTGCCAGCAGCGCAGCCCCTAGTGGAAATGGCTACACCTTC. Translated: CASSAAPSGNGYTF. Together with reference TRBV7-9 and TRBJ1-2, the CDR3 gives the full variable domain: DTGVSQNPRHKITKRGQNVTFRCDPISEHNRLYWYRQTLGQGPEFLTYFQNEAQLEKSRLLSDRFSAERPKGSFSTLEIQRTEQGDSAMYLCASSAAPSGNGYTFGSGTRLTVV.